A selection of T cell receptor beta chains follows, all from one sample in a study of read filtering for tumor transcriptome and immune sequencing. Each CDR3 protein gets one entry after TCRdb re-called the reads with MiXCR. The data show roughly 61,000 distinct CDR3 sequences, with roughly 12% seen just once and 16% held by the top ten. Material: a population of CD138-negative cells sorted from bone marrow. These receptor sequences come from a donor aged 40 or over with multiple myeloma. The CDR3 runs from the conserved cysteine through the conserved F or W. Each record gives: J gene, CDR3 length, D gene, clone size, V gene, CDR3 DNA, CDR3 protein. The D gene is left open where the match is weak. Clone size, where shown, is once, few, many, or a class for clones that have expanded.

j_gene: TRBJ2-7; len: 13; d_gene: TRBD1; abundance: few; v_gene: TRBV28; CDR3nt: TGTGCCAGCAGTCCACGGGACAGATACGAGCAGTACTTC; CDR3aa: CASSPRDRYEQYF
j_gene: TRBJ1-2; len: 14; d_gene: TRBD1; abundance: few; v_gene: TRBV7-2; CDR3nt: TGTGCCAGCAGCCTGGGACAGGGGACCTATGGCTACACCTTC; CDR3aa: CASSLGQGTYGYTF
j_gene: TRBJ1-5; len: 15; d_gene: TRBD1; abundance: many; v_gene: TRBV5-1; CDR3nt: TGCGCCAGCAGCCCCAGGGGGGCCGTCAATCAGCCCCAGCATTTT; CDR3aa: CASSPRGAVNQPQHF
j_gene: TRBJ2-2; len: 15; d_gene: -; abundance: many; v_gene: TRBV28; CDR3nt: TGTGCCAGCAGTTTAGATATATCGAACACCGGGGAGCTGTTTTTT; CDR3aa: CASSLDISNTGELFF
j_gene: TRBJ1-5; len: 15; d_gene: -; abundance: many; v_gene: TRBV3-1; CDR3nt: TGTGCCAGCAGCCAAGATCTGGGGGGCGATCAGCCCCAGCATTTT; CDR3aa: CASSQDLGGDQPQHF
j_gene: TRBJ2-3; len: 17; d_gene: -; abundance: -; v_gene: TRBV21-1; CDR3nt: TGTGCCAGCAGCAAGCTCCGACAGGGGGCCCTCCCGGATACGCAGTATTTT; CDR3aa: CASSKLRQGALPDTQYF
j_gene: TRBJ1-3; len: 14; d_gene: -; abundance: -; v_gene: TRBV20-1; CDR3nt: TGCAGTGCTTCCACAGGGAGCTCTGGAAACACCATATATTTT; CDR3aa: CSASTGSSGNTIYF
j_gene: TRBJ2-5; len: 14; d_gene: -; abundance: few; v_gene: TRBV4-2; CDR3nt: TGTGCCAGCAGCCCGCCGTGGGGGGAAGAGACCCAGTACTTC; CDR3aa: CASSPPWGEETQYF
j_gene: TRBJ2-5; len: 15; d_gene: TRBD1; abundance: few; v_gene: TRBV7-9; CDR3nt: TGTGCCAGCAGCGACAGGACAGGGGTCGGGGAGACCCAGTACTTC; CDR3aa: CASSDRTGVGETQYF
j_gene: TRBJ2-3; len: 11; d_gene: TRBD2; abundance: few; v_gene: TRBV20-1; CDR3nt: TGCAGTGCCAATCTAGCGGGGGTGGTGTATTTT; CDR3aa: CSANLAGVVYF
j_gene: TRBJ1-6; len: 12; d_gene: -; abundance: many; v_gene: TRBV2; CDR3nt: TGTGCCAGCAGTGGGCAATTCGGGCCCCTCCACTTT; CDR3aa: CASSGQFGPLHF
j_gene: TRBJ2-2; len: 14; d_gene: TRBD1; abundance: many; v_gene: TRBV20-1; CDR3nt: TGCAGTGCTAGCCCGGACAGGGGGATCGGGGAGCTGTTTTTT; CDR3aa: CSASPDRGIGELFF
j_gene: TRBJ1-1; len: 14; d_gene: TRBD1; abundance: many; v_gene: TRBV20-1; CDR3nt: TGCAGTGCTCCGAGGACAGGTCTGGACACTGAAGCTTTCTTT; CDR3aa: CSAPRTGLDTEAFF
j_gene: TRBJ2-5; len: 13; d_gene: -; abundance: many; v_gene: TRBV11-2; CDR3nt: TGTGCCAGCAGCTTAGCGGCTCAAGAGACCCAGTACTTC; CDR3aa: CASSLAAQETQYF
j_gene: TRBJ2-1; len: 12; d_gene: -; abundance: many; v_gene: TRBV11-1; CDR3nt: TGTGCCAGCAGCTATGAGTACAATGAGCAGTTCTTC; CDR3aa: CASSYEYNEQFF
j_gene: TRBJ1-1; len: 13; d_gene: -; abundance: once; v_gene: TRBV5-1; CDR3nt: TGCTCCAGCAGCTTGAGTGGAAACACTGAAGCTTTCTTT; CDR3aa: CSSSLSGNTEAFF
j_gene: TRBJ2-3; len: 18; d_gene: TRBD2; abundance: many; v_gene: TRBV5-4; CDR3nt: TGTGCCAGCAGACCCTTCCGACTAGCGGGGGGGCAGGGAGATACGCAGTATTTT; CDR3aa: CASRPFRLAGGQGDTQYF
j_gene: TRBJ2-2; len: 14; d_gene: TRBD2; abundance: many; v_gene: TRBV30; CDR3nt: TGTGCCTGGGCTCGGGGAGGGAGTAGAGGAGAGCTGTTTTTT; CDR3aa: CAWARGGSRGELFF
j_gene: TRBJ1-1; len: 16; d_gene: TRBD1; abundance: many; v_gene: TRBV18; CDR3nt: TGTGCCAGCTCAGCTTCACAGGGGCCGTCCGTCACTGAAGCTTTCTTT; CDR3aa: CASSASQGPSVTEAFF
j_gene: TRBJ2-3; len: 16; d_gene: -; abundance: many; v_gene: TRBV6-5; CDR3nt: TGTGCCAGCAGCCGTGGGGCCGTCCCGTCCACAGATACGCAGTATTTT; CDR3aa: CASSRGAVPSTDTQYF
j_gene: TRBJ2-3; len: 14; d_gene: -; abundance: many; v_gene: TRBV6-5; CDR3nt: TGTGCCAGCAGAAGCCTCTGGGGGGGCGAAACGCAGTATTTT; CDR3aa: CASRSLWGGETQYF
j_gene: TRBJ1-3; len: 15; d_gene: -; abundance: few; v_gene: TRBV2; CDR3nt: TGTGCCAGCAGTGCTGCGCGGTTCTCTGGAAACACCATATATTTT; CDR3aa: CASSAARFSGNTIYF
j_gene: TRBJ2-7; len: 13; d_gene: -; abundance: many; v_gene: TRBV5-5; CDR3nt: TGTGCCAGCAGCCTCGACAGGCGCTACGAGCAGTACTTC; CDR3aa: CASSLDRRYEQYF
j_gene: TRBJ1-5; len: 15; d_gene: TRBD1; abundance: many; v_gene: TRBV5-1; CDR3nt: TGCGCCAGCAGCCCCGGGACAGGGGGCGATCAGCCCCAGCATTTT; CDR3aa: CASSPGTGGDQPQHF
j_gene: TRBJ1-2; len: 12; d_gene: -; abundance: many; v_gene: TRBV29-1; CDR3nt: TGCAGCGTTGAAAGGTCCAGCTATGGCTACACCTTC; CDR3aa: CSVERSSYGYTF
j_gene: TRBJ2-2; len: 12; d_gene: -; abundance: many; v_gene: TRBV5-4; CDR3nt: TGTGCCAGCAGCTGGGACACCGGGGAGCTGTTTTTT; CDR3aa: CASSWDTGELFF
j_gene: TRBJ2-1; len: 14; d_gene: TRBD2; abundance: -; v_gene: TRBV29-1; CDR3nt: TGCAGCGCCACCCCTGGCGGGGGGTGGGATGTGCAGTTCTTC; CDR3aa: CSATPGGGWDVQFF
j_gene: TRBJ1-1; len: 14; d_gene: -; abundance: many; v_gene: TRBV7-2; CDR3nt: TGTGCCAGCAGCTTTCACCGGGGGAACACTGAAGCTTTCTTT; CDR3aa: CASSFHRGNTEAFF
j_gene: TRBJ1-4; len: 15; d_gene: TRBD1; abundance: many; v_gene: TRBV7-6; CDR3nt: TGTGCCAGCAGCGCACAGACAGGGGAATTAGGAAAACTGTTTTTT; CDR3aa: CASSAQTGELGKLFF
j_gene: TRBJ2-7; len: 14; d_gene: TRBD1; abundance: -; v_gene: TRBV7-3; CDR3nt: TGTGCCAGCAGCCCGCTACAGGGGGCTGGCGAGCAGTACTTC; CDR3aa: CASSPLQGAGEQYF
j_gene: TRBJ1-5; len: 14; d_gene: -; abundance: many; v_gene: TRBV19; CDR3nt: TGTGCCAGTAGTATCAATCATAGCAATCAGCCCCAGCATTTT; CDR3aa: CASSINHSNQPQHF
j_gene: TRBJ2-1; len: 13; d_gene: -; abundance: many; v_gene: TRBV7-3; CDR3nt: TGTGCCAGCAGCCGCCCTCCGTACAATGAGCAGTTCTTC; CDR3aa: CASSRPPYNEQFF
j_gene: TRBJ2-6; len: 15; d_gene: -; abundance: many; v_gene: TRBV12-3/TRBV12-4; CDR3nt: TGTGCCAGCAGTACCGGGGCCTCTGGGGCCAACGTCCTGACTTTC; CDR3aa: CASSTGASGANVLTF
j_gene: TRBJ1-5; len: 14; d_gene: -; abundance: many; v_gene: TRBV6-1; CDR3nt: TGTGCCAGCAGTGTAAAGGCATTCAATCAGCCCCAGCATTTT; CDR3aa: CASSVKAFNQPQHF
j_gene: TRBJ2-1; len: 16; d_gene: -; abundance: many; v_gene: TRBV7-3; CDR3nt: TGTGCCAGCAGCCCACTCCGGGCTACACGCATCCATGAGCAGTTCTTC; CDR3aa: CASSPLRATRIHEQFF
j_gene: TRBJ2-3; len: 14; d_gene: -; abundance: many; v_gene: TRBV7-3; CDR3nt: TGTGCCAGCAGCTTAAGGGCCGCCACAGATACGCAGTATTTT; CDR3aa: CASSLRAATDTQYF
j_gene: TRBJ1-5; len: 14; d_gene: -; abundance: many; v_gene: TRBV5-4; CDR3nt: TGTGCCAGCAGCTTGGTAGGCAGCAATCAGCCCCAGCATTTT; CDR3aa: CASSLVGSNQPQHF
j_gene: TRBJ2-1; len: 12; d_gene: TRBD1; abundance: many; v_gene: TRBV29-1; CDR3nt: TGCAGCGTTGAGGACAGGGAGAATGAGCAGTTCTTC; CDR3aa: CSVEDRENEQFF
j_gene: TRBJ2-3; len: 15; d_gene: -; abundance: few; v_gene: TRBV7-8; CDR3nt: TGTGCCAGCAGCCTCATGGTAGGAGTCGTCGGTACGCAGTATTTT; CDR3aa: CASSLMVGVVGTQYF
j_gene: TRBJ1-3; len: 18; d_gene: -; abundance: few; v_gene: TRBV2; CDR3nt: TGTGCCAGCATCCCGGACAGTTCGCCCGCAGTCTCTGGAAACACCATATATTTT; CDR3aa: CASIPDSSPAVSGNTIYF
j_gene: TRBJ1-1; len: 12; d_gene: -; abundance: many; v_gene: TRBV6-2/TRBV6-3; CDR3nt: TGTGCCAGCAGCCAACAGGGAACTGAAGCTTTCTTT; CDR3aa: CASSQQGTEAFF
j_gene: TRBJ2-1; len: 15; d_gene: -; abundance: -; v_gene: TRBV19; CDR3nt: TGTGCCAGTAGGGAGGTTTCCCGCTCCTACAATGTGCAGTCCTTC; CDR3aa: CASREVSRSYNVQSF
j_gene: TRBJ2-7; len: 13; d_gene: TRBD1; abundance: many; v_gene: TRBV5-6; CDR3nt: TGTGCCAGCAGCTTCCGGACAGGTTACGAGCAGTACTTC; CDR3aa: CASSFRTGYEQYF